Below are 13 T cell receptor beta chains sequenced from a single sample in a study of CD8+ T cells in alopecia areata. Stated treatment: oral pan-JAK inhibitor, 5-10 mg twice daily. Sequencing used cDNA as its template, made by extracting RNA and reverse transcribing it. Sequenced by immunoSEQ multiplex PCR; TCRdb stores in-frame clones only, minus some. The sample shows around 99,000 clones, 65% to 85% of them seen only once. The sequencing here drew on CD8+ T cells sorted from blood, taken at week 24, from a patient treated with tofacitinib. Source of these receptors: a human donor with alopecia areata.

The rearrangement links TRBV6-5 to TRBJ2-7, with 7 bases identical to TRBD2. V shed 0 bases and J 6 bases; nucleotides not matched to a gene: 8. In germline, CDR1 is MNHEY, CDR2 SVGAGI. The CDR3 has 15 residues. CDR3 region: CASSYSISGASEQYF. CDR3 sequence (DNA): TGTGCCAGCAGTTACTCGATCAGCGGGGCGTCCGAGCAGTACTTC.

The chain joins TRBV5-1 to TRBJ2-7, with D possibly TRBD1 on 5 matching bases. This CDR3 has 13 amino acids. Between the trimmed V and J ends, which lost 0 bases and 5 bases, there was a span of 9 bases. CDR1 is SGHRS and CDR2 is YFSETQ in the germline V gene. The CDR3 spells CASSLEGNNEQYF. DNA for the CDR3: TGCGCCAGCAGCTTGGAGGGGAACAACGAGCAGTACTTC. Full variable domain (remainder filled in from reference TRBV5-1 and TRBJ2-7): KAGVTQTPRYLIKTRGQQVTLSCSPISGHRSVSWYQQTPGQGLQFLFEYFSETQRNKGNFPGRFSGRQFSNSRSEMNVSTLELGDSALYLCASSLEGNNEQYFGPGTRLTVT.

The CDR3 loop is CASSLGDTGLWDEQFF. CDR3 in DNA: TGTGCCAGCAGCTTAGGAGACACAGGACTTTGGGATGAGCAGTTCTTC. This rearrangement joins TRBV11-2 to TRBJ2-1; D possibly matches TRBD1 or TRBD2 (5 bases each). V lost 1 base and J lost 8, with 18 bases in between. Germline CDR1 SGHAT, CDR2 FQNNGV. This CDR3 has 16 residues.

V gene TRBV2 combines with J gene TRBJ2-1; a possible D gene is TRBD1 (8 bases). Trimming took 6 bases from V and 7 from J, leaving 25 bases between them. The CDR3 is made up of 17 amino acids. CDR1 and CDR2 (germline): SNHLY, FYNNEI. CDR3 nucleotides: TGTGCCAGCAGCCCAAAGACAGGGGCGGGAGAAAGGAATGAGCAGTTCTTC. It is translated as CASSPKTGAGERNEQFF.

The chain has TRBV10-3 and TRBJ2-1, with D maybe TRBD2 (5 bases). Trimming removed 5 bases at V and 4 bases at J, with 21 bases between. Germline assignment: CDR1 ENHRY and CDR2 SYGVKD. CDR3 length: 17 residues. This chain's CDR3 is CAISPDMRTGKYNEQFF. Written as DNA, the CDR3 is TGTGCCATCAGTCCCGATATGCGGACGGGGAAATACAATGAGCAGTTCTTC.

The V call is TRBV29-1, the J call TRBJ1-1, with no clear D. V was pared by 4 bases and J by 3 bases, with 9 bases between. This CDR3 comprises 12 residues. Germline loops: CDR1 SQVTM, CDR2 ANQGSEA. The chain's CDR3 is CSVVRPDTEAFF. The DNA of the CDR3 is TGCAGCGTTGTTCGACCGGACACTGAAGCTTTCTTT.

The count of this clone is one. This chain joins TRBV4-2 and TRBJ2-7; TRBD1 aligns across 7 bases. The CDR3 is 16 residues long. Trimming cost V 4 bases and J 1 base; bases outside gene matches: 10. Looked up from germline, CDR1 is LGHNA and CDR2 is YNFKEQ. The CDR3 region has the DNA TGTGCCAGCAGCCCTCTTGGGGACAGCGAGTCCTACGAGCAGTACTTC. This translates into CASSPLGDSESYEQYF.

The CDR3 DNA follows: TGTGCCAGCAGCCCCGCAACCGGGGAGCTGTTTTTT. Its protein product is CASSPATGELFF. This chain links TRBV7-2 with TRBJ2-2; D not resolved. V lost 5 bases and J lost 5, with 6 bases in between. The CDR3 extends over 12 amino acids. From germline, CDR1 is SGHTA and CDR2 FQGNSA.

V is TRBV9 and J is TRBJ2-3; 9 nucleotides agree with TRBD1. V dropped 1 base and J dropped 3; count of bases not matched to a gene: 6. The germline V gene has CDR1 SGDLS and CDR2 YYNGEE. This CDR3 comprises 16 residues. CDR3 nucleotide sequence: TGTGCCAGCAGCGTATGGGACAGGGAGGGTACAGATACGCAGTATTTT. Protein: CASSVWDREGTDTQYF.

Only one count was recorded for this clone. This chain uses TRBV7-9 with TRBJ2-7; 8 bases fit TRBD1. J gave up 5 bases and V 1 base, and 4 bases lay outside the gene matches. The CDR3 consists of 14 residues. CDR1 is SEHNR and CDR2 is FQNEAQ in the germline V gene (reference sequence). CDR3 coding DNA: TGTGCCAGCAGCTTAGTACAGGGGGTCAACGAGCAGTACTTC. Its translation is CASSLVQGVNEQYF.

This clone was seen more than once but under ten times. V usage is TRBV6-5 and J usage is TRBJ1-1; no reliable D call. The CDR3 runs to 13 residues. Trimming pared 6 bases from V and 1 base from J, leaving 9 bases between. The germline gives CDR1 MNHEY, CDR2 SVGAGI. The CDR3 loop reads CASREVGNTEAFF. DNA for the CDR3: TGTGCCAGCAGGGAGGTTGGGAACACTGAAGCTTTCTTT.

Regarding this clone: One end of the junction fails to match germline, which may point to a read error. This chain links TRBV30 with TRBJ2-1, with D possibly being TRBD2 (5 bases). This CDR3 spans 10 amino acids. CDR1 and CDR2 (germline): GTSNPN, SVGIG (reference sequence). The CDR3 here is CAWKAGLEIF. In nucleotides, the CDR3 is TGTGCCTGGAAGGCGGGTCTCGAGATCTTC. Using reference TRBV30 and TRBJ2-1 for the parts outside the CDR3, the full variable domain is SQTIHQWPATLVQPVGSPLSLECTVEGTSNPNLYWYRQAAGRGLQLLFYSVGIGQISSEVPQNLSASRPQDRQFILSSKKLLLSDSGFYLCAWKAGLEIFGPGTRLTVL.

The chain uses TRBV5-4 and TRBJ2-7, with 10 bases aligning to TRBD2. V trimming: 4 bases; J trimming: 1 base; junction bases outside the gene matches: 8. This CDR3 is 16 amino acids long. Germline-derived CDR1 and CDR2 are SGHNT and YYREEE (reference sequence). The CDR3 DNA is TGTGCCAGCAGCATCCATAGCGGGGGGCCGTCCTACGAGCAGTACTTC. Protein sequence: CASSIHSGGPSYEQYF.